This TCR beta chain originates from a study of shared clonotypes between healthy human individuals. Study at large: Each donor contributed plates that comprised three CD4 naive, three CD4 memory, two CD8 naive and one CD8 memory.

TCRdb's copy holds only in-frame clones and misses some; the assay was immunoSEQ multiplex PCR. This repertoire shows about 2.1 million clones, 93% found once; its top ten account for over 1.5%. CD45RO-negative CD8 cells positively selected for CCR7 made up the naive population, which excluded terminally differentiated effector memory CD45RA+ cells. J lost 7 bases, V lost 3 bases, and 19 bases had no gene match. The CDR3 contains 19 residues. Per the germline V gene, CDR1 is KGHSH and CDR2 is LQKENI. Whole-study results and caveats: Relative to their counterparts shared across all four donors, non-shared clonotypes exhibited diminished generation probabilities. Deeper or shallower sequencing was expected to change how clonotypes are shared among donors.

On this clone itself: Its antigen is unknown.

The chain employs TRBV18 and TRBJ1-5; 9 positions agree with TRBD1. This receptor was identified in a man aged 18 to 29 in good health. Some clones in this sample may be carry-over from other donors' samples. Input material: naive CD8+ T cells from PBMCs. This CDR3 is CASSPILQGAVSAPQPQHF. The CDR3 nucleotides read TGTGCCAGCTCACCTATTTTACAGGGGGCTGTATCAGCGCCCCAGCCCCAGCATTTT.